The 17 T cell receptor beta chains below all came from one sample that was sequenced in a study of PD-L1 blockade in urothelial cancer. Clones were read by immunoSEQ multiplex PCR, and TCRdb kept only the in-frame ones, dropping some. The table records approximately 39,000 clones, around 88% of them present only once. The sample in question was PBMCs, obtained around atezolizumab (anti-PD-L1) treatment. These receptors all stem from a man aged 55 to 70 with urothelial cancer.

V and J are TRBV5-1 and TRBJ2-3; D perhaps matches TRBD2 (6 bases). V was trimmed by 4 bases and J by 1 base, leaving 10 bases between them. This CDR3 contains 14 residues. Per germline, CDR1 SGHRS and CDR2 YFSETQ. CDR3 sequence reads: CASSADYRTDTQYF. The DNA of the CDR3 is TGCGCCAGCAGCGCGGACTACCGCACAGATACGCAGTATTTT.

The J gene is TRBJ2-1, the V gene TRBV7-2; weak D call: TRBD1 (6 bases). Trimming cost V 1 base and J 5 bases, with 12 bases left between them. Per germline, CDR1 SGHTA and CDR2 FQGNSA. CDR3 size: 15 residues. CDR3 sequence reads: CASSLEAGEHNEQFF. In nucleotides, the CDR3 is TGTGCCAGCAGCTTAGAGGCAGGGGAGCACAATGAGCAGTTCTTC.

The genes are TRBV10-3 and TRBJ2-5; the match to TRBD1 covers 7 bases. Per the germline V gene, CDR1 is ENHRY and CDR2 is SYGVKD. This CDR3 is 14 amino acids long. V shed 6 bases and J 3 bases; nucleotides not matched to a gene: 7. CDR3 bases: TGTGCCATCAGACACGGGACAGAAAAAGAGACCCAGTACTTC. Amino acid sequence: CAIRHGTEKETQYF.

The rearrangement joins TRBV19 to TRBJ2-1, with 11 bases identical to TRBD2. Unmatched junction bases numbered 8, after V lost 10 bases and J lost 6 bases. The V gene's germline CDR1 is LNHDA and CDR2 SQIVND (reference sequence). The CDR3 runs to 14 residues. This CDR3 reads CATAGLADINEQFF. CDR3 nucleotides: TGTGCCACGGCGGGACTAGCGGACATCAATGAGCAGTTCTTC.

This sequence joins TRBV5-1 and TRBJ1-1; TRBD1 matches 11 bases. Germline CDR1 reads SGHRS; CDR2 reads YFSETQ. V gave up 3 bases and J gave up 5 bases; unmatched junction bases: 3. The CDR3 is 14 residues long. The CDR3: CASSSGTGGTEAFF. The CDR3 region has the DNA TGCGCCAGCAGCTCCGGGACAGGGGGGACTGAAGCTTTCTTT.

This chain uses TRBV19 with TRBJ1-2; D gene ambiguous. The V end was cut by 10 bases, the J end by 3 bases, with 12 bases between. CDR1 is LNHDA, CDR2 SQIVND, per germline (reference sequence). This CDR3 has 12 residues. The CDR3 DNA follows: TGTGCCACTAGGAAGAGGGACTATGGCTACACCTTC. Translating gives CATRKRDYGYTF.

The CDR3 coding sequence is TGCGCCAGCAGCAGGATGGCGGGAGAAATGAATGAGCAGTTCTTC. It codes for CASSRMAGEMNEQFF. This chain connects TRBV10-1 to TRBJ2-1; 7 positions match TRBD2. This CDR3 contains 15 residues. The germline V gene encodes CDR1 WNHNN and CDR2 SYGVQD (reference sequence). With V trimmed by 6 bases and J by 7 bases, 12 bases remained unmatched.

The rearrangement links TRBV7-2 to TRBJ2-1, with 8 bases lining up with TRBD2. The CDR3 spans 15 residues. After removal of 5 bases from V and 6 bases from J, the junction contained 9 bases not matched to a gene. Germline V CDR1 and CDR2: SGHTA, FQGNSA. The chain's CDR3 is CASSRQPGTSNEQFF. DNA of the CDR3: TGTGCCAGCAGCCGCCAACCCGGGACTAGCAATGAGCAGTTCTTC.

The chain carries TRBV6-1 and TRBJ1-2, with a possible D match to TRBD1 (5 bases). Germline V gene data show CDR1 as MNHNS and CDR2 as SASEGT. Trimming removed 4 bases from V and 7 bases from J, with 13 bases in between. The CDR3 has 13 residues. The DNA for the CDR3 is TGTGCCAGCAGTGCAGTCAGGGAGGGTGGCTACACCTTC. The encoded protein is CASSAVREGGYTF.

The chain combines TRBV7-3 with TRBJ2-3; D uncertain. Trimming pared 2 bases from V and 6 bases from J, leaving 15 bases between. Looked up from germline, CDR1 is SGHTA and CDR2 is FQGTGA. The CDR3 loop spans 15 amino acids. The CDR3 DNA reads as TGTGCCAGCAGCTTAGGGCTCCCCGGATCGGATACGCAGTATTTT. It specifies CASSLGLPGSDTQYF.

V usage is TRBV15 and J usage is TRBJ2-7; TRBD1 aligns across 8 bases. Germline V gives CDR1 LNHNV, CDR2 YYDKDF (reference sequence). The CDR3 totals 14 residues. V lost 5 bases, J lost 5 bases, and 8 bases stayed unmatched. The CDR3 here is CATSFGEQGDEQYF. For the CDR3, the DNA is TGTGCCACCAGCTTCGGAGAACAGGGGGACGAGCAGTACTTC.

The genes are TRBV5-1 and TRBJ2-7; 8 bases line up with TRBD2. V lost 1 base to trimming and J lost 4 bases; unmatched junction nucleotides: 13. The CDR3 is made up of 17 amino acids. Per germline, CDR1 SGHRS and CDR2 YFSETQ. The CDR3 coding sequence is TGCGCCAGCAGCTTGTATCGGAGCGGGAGTCGGGGGTACGAGCAGTACTTC. This encodes CASSLYRSGSRGYEQYF.

The chain couples TRBV27 to TRBJ2-3, with TRBD2 matching over 10 bases. This CDR3 comprises 15 residues. J gave up 1 base and V 6 bases, and 4 bases lay outside the gene matches. Germline loops: CDR1 MNHEY, CDR2 SMNVEV (reference sequence). CDR3 DNA: TGTGCCAGCAGAATACTAGCGGGGCGCACAGATACGCAGTATTTT. The encoded protein is CASRILAGRTDTQYF.

The V and J genes are TRBV11-2 and TRBJ2-1, with 7 bases identical to TRBD1. The germline V gene encodes CDR1 SGHAT and CDR2 FQNNGV. After removal of 6 bases from V and 8 bases from J, the junction contained 22 bases not matched to a gene. The CDR3 runs 18 residues. Written as DNA, the CDR3 is TGTGCCAGCAGGAGGAACGCGGTCACAGGGGTTCAACGTCATGAGCAGTTCTTC. Translation: CASRRNAVTGVQRHEQFF.

V usage is TRBV7-2 and J usage is TRBJ2-1; 8 bases map to TRBD2. This CDR3 region has 18 residues. The V segment lost 1 base and the J segment 0 bases; nucleotides outside the gene matches: 8. CDR1 is SGHTA and CDR2 is FQGNSA in the germline V gene. CDR3 DNA: TGTGCCAGCAGCTTAGTAGCGGGGACATTGAGCTCCTACAATGAGCAGTTCTTC. Translated, it gives CASSLVAGTLSSYNEQFF.

The rearrangement uses TRBV14 and TRBJ2-2; possibly TRBD2 for D (6 bases). Germline V gene data show CDR1 as SGHDN and CDR2 as FVKESK. The V and J ends lost 2 bases and 1 base respectively, with 11 bases between them. The CDR3 consists of 16 residues. For the CDR3, the DNA is TGTGCCAGCAGCCAATTTGGCGGGGAGAACACCGGGGAGCTGTTTTTT. Its protein is CASSQFGGENTGELFF.

The genes are TRBV6-5 and TRBJ2-3; maybe TRBD2 (5 bases). Germline CDR1 reads MNHEY; CDR2 reads SVGAGI. The CDR3 spans 14 residues. V was shortened by 0 bases and J by 6 bases, with 10 bases between the two germline ends. The CDR3 reads CASSYSPTGDTQYF. The CDR3 coding sequence is TGTGCCAGCAGTTACTCCCCCACGGGGGATACGCAGTATTTT.